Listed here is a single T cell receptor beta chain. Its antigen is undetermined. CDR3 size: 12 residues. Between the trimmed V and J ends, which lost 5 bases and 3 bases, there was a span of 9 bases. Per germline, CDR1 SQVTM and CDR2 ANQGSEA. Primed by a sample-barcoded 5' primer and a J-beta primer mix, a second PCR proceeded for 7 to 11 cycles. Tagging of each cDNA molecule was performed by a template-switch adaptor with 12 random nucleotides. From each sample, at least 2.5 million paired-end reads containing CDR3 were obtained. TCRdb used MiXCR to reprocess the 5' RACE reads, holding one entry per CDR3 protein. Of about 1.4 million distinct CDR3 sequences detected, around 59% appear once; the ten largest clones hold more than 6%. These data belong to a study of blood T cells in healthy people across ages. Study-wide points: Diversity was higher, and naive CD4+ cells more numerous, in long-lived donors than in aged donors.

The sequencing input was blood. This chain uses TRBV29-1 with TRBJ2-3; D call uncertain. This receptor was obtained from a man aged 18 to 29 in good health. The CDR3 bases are TGCAGCGTTATTGTGGGGACAGATACGCAGTATTTT. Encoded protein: CSVIVGTDTQYF.